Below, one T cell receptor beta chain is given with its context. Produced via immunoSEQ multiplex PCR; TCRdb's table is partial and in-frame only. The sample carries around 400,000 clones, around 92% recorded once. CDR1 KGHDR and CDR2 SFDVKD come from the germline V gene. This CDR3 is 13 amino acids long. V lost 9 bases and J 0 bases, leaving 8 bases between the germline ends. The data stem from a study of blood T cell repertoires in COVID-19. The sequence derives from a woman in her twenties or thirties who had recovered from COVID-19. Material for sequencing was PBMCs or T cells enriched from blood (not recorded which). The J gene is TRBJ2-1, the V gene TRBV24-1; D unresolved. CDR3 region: CATAGSSYNEQFF. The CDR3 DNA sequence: TGTGCCACCGCCGGGTCCTCCTACAATGAGCAGTTCTTC.